This TCR beta chain is drawn from a study of untreated major depressive disorder. V lost 8 bases and J 5 bases, leaving 10 bases between the germline ends. Germline CDR1 reads DFQATT; CDR2 reads SNEGSKA (reference sequence). CDR3 length: 11 residues. Only in-frame clones appear in the TCRdb table, and some are missing; sequencing was by immunoSEQ multiplex PCR. The table records approximately 20,000 clones, about 89% of them present only once. Controls scored 5 or less on a depressive symptom inventory and never had mood disorders. Donors lacked major illness, comorbidities, regular medication, drug use, or heavy drinking.

The chain is built from TRBV20-1 and TRBJ2-1; D possibly corresponds to TRBD2 (5 bases). The receptor's source is a woman in her thirties in good health. The material sequenced was CD4+ T cells from PBMCs. The CDR3 DNA reads as TGCAGTCGGCGGAGGAACAATGAGCAGTTCTTC. Amino acids: CSRRRNNEQFF.